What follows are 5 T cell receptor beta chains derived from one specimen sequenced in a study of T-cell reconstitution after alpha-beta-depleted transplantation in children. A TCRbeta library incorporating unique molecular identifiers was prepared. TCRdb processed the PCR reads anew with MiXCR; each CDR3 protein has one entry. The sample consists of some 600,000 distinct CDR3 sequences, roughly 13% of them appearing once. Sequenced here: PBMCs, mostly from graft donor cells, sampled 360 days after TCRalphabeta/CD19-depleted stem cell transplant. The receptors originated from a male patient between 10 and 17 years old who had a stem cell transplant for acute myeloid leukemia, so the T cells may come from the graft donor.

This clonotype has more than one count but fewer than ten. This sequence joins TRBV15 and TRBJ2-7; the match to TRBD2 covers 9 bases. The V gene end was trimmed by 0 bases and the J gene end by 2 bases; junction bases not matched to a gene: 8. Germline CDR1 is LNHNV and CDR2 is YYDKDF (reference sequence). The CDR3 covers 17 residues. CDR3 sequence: CATSRESASGITYEQYF. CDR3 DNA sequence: TGTGCCACCAGCAGAGAAAGCGCTAGCGGGATCACCTACGAGCAGTACTTC.

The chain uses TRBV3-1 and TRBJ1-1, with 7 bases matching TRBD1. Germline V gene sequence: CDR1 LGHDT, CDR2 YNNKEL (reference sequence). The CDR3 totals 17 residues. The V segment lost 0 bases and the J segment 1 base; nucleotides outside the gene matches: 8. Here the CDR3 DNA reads TGTGCCAGCAGCCAAGATCACCGACAGGGTTGGAACACTGAAGCTTTCTTT. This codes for CASSQDHRQGWNTEAFF. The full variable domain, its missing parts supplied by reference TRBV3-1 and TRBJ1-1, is DTAVSQTPKYLVTQMGNDKSIKCEQNLGHDTMYWYKQDSKKFLKIMFSYNNKELIINETVPNRFSPKSPDKAHLNLHINSLELGDSAVYFCASSQDHRQGWNTEAFFGQGTRLTVV.

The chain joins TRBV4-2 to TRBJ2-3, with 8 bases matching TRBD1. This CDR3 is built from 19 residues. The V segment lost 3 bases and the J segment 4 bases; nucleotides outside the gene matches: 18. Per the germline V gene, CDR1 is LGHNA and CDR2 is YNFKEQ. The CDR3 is CASSQPGQGTAIYADTQYF. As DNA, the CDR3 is TGTGCCAGCAGCCAGCCTGGACAGGGAACGGCTATCTACGCAGATACGCAGTATTTT.

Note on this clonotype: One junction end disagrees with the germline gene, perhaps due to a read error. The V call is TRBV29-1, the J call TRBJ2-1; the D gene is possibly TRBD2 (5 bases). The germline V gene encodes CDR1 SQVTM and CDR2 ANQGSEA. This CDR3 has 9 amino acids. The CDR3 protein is CSLDMGEFF. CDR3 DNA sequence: TGCAGCCTTGACATGGGAGAGTTCTTC.

CDR3 sequence: CSAARFMNTEAFF. CDR3 bases: TGCAGCGCTGCGAGATTTATGAACACTGAAGCTTTCTTT. V is TRBV29-1 and J is TRBJ1-1; D not certain. CDR1 and CDR2 (germline): SQVTM, ANQGSEA. Trimming left V 7 bases short and J 0 bases short, with 12 bases between. The length of the CDR3 is 13 residues.